Listed below are T cell receptor beta chains from one sample, sequenced in a study of cytomegalovirus exposure and HLA in healthy donors. Assay: immunoSEQ multiplex PCR; the TCRdb copy retains only in-frame clones and omits some. In the table there are about 270,000 clones, approximately 86% of which are singletons. Specimen: PBMCs. These receptors came from a woman aged 18-35 years in good health and CMV-seronegative. The CDR3 runs from the conserved cysteine through the conserved F or W. Each record gives: J gene, clone size, D gene, V gene, CDR3 protein, CDR3 DNA. D genes are given only for firm matches. Clone size is given for some rows only: seen once, a few or many times, or a class if the clone is expanded.

j_gene: TRBJ2-7
abundance: .
d_gene: TRBD2
v_gene: TRBV19
CDR3aa: CASSIEVAGVYEQYF
CDR3nt: TGTGCCAGTAGTATTGAAGTAGCGGGGGTCTACGAGCAGTACTTC

j_gene: TRBJ2-7
abundance: .
d_gene: TRBD2
v_gene: TRBV11-3
CDR3aa: CASSLVEAGVREQYF
CDR3nt: TGTGCCAGCAGCTTAGTTGAAGCGGGAGTGAGGGAGCAGTACTTC

j_gene: TRBJ2-2
abundance: .
d_gene: TRBD2
v_gene: TRBV5-4
CDR3aa: CASSLGATSDTGELFF
CDR3nt: TGTGCCAGCAGCTTGGGAGCAACTAGCGACACCGGGGAGCTGTTTTTT

j_gene: TRBJ2-2
abundance: .
d_gene: TRBD1
v_gene: TRBV6-6
CDR3aa: CASSYIQGVYTGELFF
CDR3nt: TGTGCCAGCAGTTATATACAGGGGGTGTACACCGGGGAGCTGTTTTTT

j_gene: TRBJ2-5
abundance: once
d_gene: TRBD1
v_gene: TRBV5-4
CDR3aa: CASTYGQGSRAQYF
CDR3nt: TGTGCCAGCACCTATGGACAGGGGTCCAGGGCCCAGTACTTC

j_gene: TRBJ2-2
abundance: .
d_gene: .
v_gene: TRBV2
CDR3aa: CASNDKGVLNTGELFF
CDR3nt: TGTGCCAGCAATGACAAGGGGGTTTTGAACACCGGGGAGCTGTTTTTT

j_gene: TRBJ1-2
abundance: .
d_gene: .
v_gene: TRBV28
CDR3aa: CASTDTGRNYGYTF
CDR3nt: TGTGCCAGCACTGATACAGGCCGTAACTATGGCTACACCTTC

j_gene: TRBJ1-2
abundance: once
d_gene: TRBD1
v_gene: TRBV9
CDR3aa: CASSVDRGGGYTF
CDR3nt: TGTGCCAGCAGCGTTGACAGGGGAGGAGGCTACACCTTC

j_gene: TRBJ2-1
abundance: .
d_gene: TRBD2
v_gene: TRBV5-1
CDR3aa: CASSALAGGQVGEQFF
CDR3nt: TGCGCCAGCAGTGCCCTAGCGGGGGGGCAAGTAGGTGAGCAGTTCTTC

j_gene: TRBJ1-1
abundance: .
d_gene: TRBD1
v_gene: TRBV28
CDR3aa: CASSKRQGWTEAFF
CDR3nt: TGTGCCAGCAGCAAAAGACAGGGCTGGACTGAAGCTTTCTTT

j_gene: TRBJ1-4
abundance: .
d_gene: TRBD1
v_gene: TRBV6-5
CDR3aa: CASSYSGQGDGKLFF
CDR3nt: TGTGCCAGCAGTTACTCTGGACAGGGCGACGGAAAACTGTTTTTT

j_gene: TRBJ2-7
abundance: .
d_gene: TRBD2
v_gene: TRBV19
CDR3aa: CASSYLSGAGGPIEQYF
CDR3nt: TGTGCCAGTAGCTATCTCTCCGGGGCGGGAGGGCCTATCGAGCAGTACTTC

j_gene: TRBJ2-4
abundance: once
d_gene: .
v_gene: TRBV4-2
CDR3aa: CASSQDFISAELAKNIQYF
CDR3nt: TGTGCCAGCAGCCAAGATTTTATATCCGCGGAGCTAGCCAAAAACATTCAGTACTTC

j_gene: TRBJ2-3
abundance: .
d_gene: .
v_gene: TRBV11-3
CDR3aa: CASSPGTLDTQYF
CDR3nt: TGTGCCAGCAGCCCAGGGACTCTTGATACGCAGTATTTT

j_gene: TRBJ1-2
abundance: .
d_gene: TRBD1
v_gene: TRBV25-1
CDR3aa: CASSDLRQGTYGYTF
CDR3nt: TGTGCCAGCAGTGATCTCCGACAGGGAACCTATGGCTACACCTTC

j_gene: TRBJ2-5
abundance: .
d_gene: .
v_gene: TRBV4-3
CDR3aa: CASSPYRGETQYF
CDR3nt: TGCGCCAGCAGCCCCTATAGGGGAGAGACCCAGTACTTC

j_gene: TRBJ2-7
abundance: .
d_gene: .
v_gene: TRBV7-2
CDR3aa: CASSLSSGYGSSYEQYF
CDR3nt: TGTGCCAGCAGCTTAAGCTCGGGGTATGGGAGCTCCTACGAGCAGTACTTC

j_gene: TRBJ1-1
abundance: .
d_gene: TRBD1
v_gene: TRBV7-2
CDR3aa: CASSSRQGWTTEAFF
CDR3nt: TGTGCCAGCAGCTCAAGACAGGGGTGGACCACTGAAGCTTTCTTT

j_gene: TRBJ1-2
abundance: .
d_gene: .
v_gene: TRBV19
CDR3aa: CASSIETGTNYGYTF
CDR3nt: TGTGCCAGTAGTATAGAAACCGGGACTAACTATGGCTACACCTTC

j_gene: TRBJ1-2
abundance: .
d_gene: TRBD1
v_gene: TRBV28
CDR3aa: CASSAGQVEHGYTF
CDR3nt: TGTGCCAGCAGCGCGGGACAGGTGGAACATGGCTACACCTTC